This entry lists 20 T cell receptor beta chains sequenced from one sample in a study of molecular identifiers for immune sequencing clone quantification. TCRdb ran MiXCR on the PCR reads and lists one entry per CDR3 protein. The table records about 9,700 distinct CDR3 sequences, roughly 19% of them present only once. Source material: naive CD8+ T cells from blood, with Jurkat cell RNA spiked in. Indicated subset: FACS-sorted CD8+CD4-CCR7+CD45RA+ naive T cells. All receptors derive from a human donor in good health. Some libraries in this study had Jurkat cell RNA spiked in.

By share of the sample, this clonotype is medium-sized. The chain links TRBV29-1 to TRBJ1-5, with 7 bases fitting TRBD1. V lost 4 bases and J lost 0; bases outside the gene matches: 6. This CDR3 spans 15 amino acids. Germline CDR1 is SQVTM and CDR2 is ANQGSEA. The CDR3 sequence: CSVGTGEHSNQPQHF. Here the CDR3 DNA reads TGCAGCGTTGGGACAGGAGAACATAGCAATCAGCCCCAGCATTTT.

As to this clonotype: This sequence may be a read error, since a much larger clone differs from it by one base. The rearrangement uses TRBV5-3 and TRBJ2-7; no clear D gene. TRBV5-3 is flagged as an ORF with uncertain function. This CDR3 region has 12 residues. CDR3 amino acids: CASRLGSGERYF. In DNA, the CDR3 is TGTGCCAGCAGGTTGGGGTCCGGCGAGCGGTACTTC.

By sample share, this clonotype is medium-sized. The chain joins TRBV7-2 to TRBJ2-3, with TRBD2 as a possible D gene (6 bases). Trimming removed 4 bases from V and 4 bases from J, with 18 bases in between. This CDR3 comprises 16 residues. The V gene's germline CDR1 is SGHTA and CDR2 FQGNSA. CDR3 DNA: TGTGCCAGCAGCTCCCGACAAGGACTAAACTCAGATACGCAGTATTTT. This codes for CASSSRQGLNSDTQYF. Complete variable domain (other parts from reference TRBV7-2 and TRBJ2-3): GAGVSQSPSNKVTEKGKDVELRCDPISGHTALYWYRQSLGQGLEFLIYFQGNSAPDKSGLPSDRFSAERTGGSVSTLTIQRTQQEDSAVYLCASSSRQGLNSDTQYFGPGTRLTVL.

Comment on this clonotype: A single base separates this from a much larger clone, so it may be a read error. Given the absence of the conserved phenylalanine or tryptophan at the CDR3 end, a read error is likely. The chain uses TRBV11-2 and TRBJ2-7, with 9 bases that match TRBD1. The CDR3 runs 15 residues. J lost 4 bases, V lost 5 bases, and 9 bases had no gene match. Germline values: CDR1 SGHAT, CDR2 FQNNGV. CDR3 region: CASSQDLTGGYEQYL. As DNA, the CDR3 is TGTGCCAGCAGCCAAGACCTGACAGGGGGTTACGAGCAGTACCTC.

This clonotype was detected many times. The chain has TRBV12-3 or TRBV12-4 and TRBJ2-1; D call uncertain. The CDR3 length is 13 residues. V gave up 3 bases and J gave up 10 bases, with 13 bases separating them. CDR3 region: CASSLSGSGEQFF. The CDR3 coding sequence is TGTGCCAGCAGTTTGTCTGGTAGTGGGGAGCAGTTCTTC.

There are many counts of this clonotype. The rearrangement links TRBV27 to TRBJ1-5, with a weak D call TRBD1 (5 bases). Trimming removed 8 bases at V and 6 bases at J, with 14 bases between. The CDR3 consists of 13 residues. Germline V gene sequence: CDR1 MNHEY, CDR2 SMNVEV (reference sequence). This CDR3 is CASSLGGIQPQHF. CDR3 bases: TGTGCCAGCTCTCTTGGGGGGATTCAGCCCCAGCATTTT.

Comments on this clonotype: This may be a read error, as it is one base from a much larger clone. The rearrangement links TRBV27 to TRBJ2-7, with 10 bases identical to TRBD1. Germline CDR1 reads MNHEY; CDR2 reads SMNVEV (reference sequence). This CDR3 has 15 amino acids. The CDR3 coding sequence is TGTGTCAGCAGTCCCATTGGGGACAGGGGATACGAGCAGTACTTC. This codes for CVSSPIGDRGYEQYF.

Sample share makes this clonotype medium-sized (0.01 to 0.1%). CDR3 sequence reads: CSAKGSETQYF. CDR3 DNA: TGCAGTGCAAAGGGATCAGAGACCCAGTACTTC. The chain uses TRBV20-1 and TRBJ2-5; no firm D call. CDR3 size: 11 residues. Germline V gene sequence: CDR1 DFQATT, CDR2 SNEGSKA (reference sequence). V lost 6 bases and J lost 4, with 9 bases in between.

Sample share makes this clonotype medium-sized. The rearrangement links TRBV30 to TRBJ2-1; D is possibly TRBD1 or TRBD2 (5 bases each). V lost 8 bases and J 7 bases, leaving 21 bases between the germline ends. CDR3 size: 14 residues. Per germline, CDR1 GTSNPN and CDR2 SVGIG (reference sequence). This CDR3 is CARHRGTGMNEQFF. As DNA, the CDR3 is TGTGCCCGTCATAGGGGAACCGGGATGAATGAGCAGTTCTTC.

By share, this clonotype counts as medium-sized (0.01 to 0.1%). The J gene is TRBJ2-3, the V gene TRBV27; D is uncertain. The CDR3 is made up of 15 amino acids. Germline V gene lookup returns CDR1 MNHEY and CDR2 SMNVEV (reference sequence). V lost 2 bases, J lost 1 base, and 10 bases lay in between. The CDR3 DNA is TGTGCCAGCAGTTTACGTGGAGACCGCACAGATACGCAGTATTTT. Translated: CASSLRGDRTDTQYF.

This clonotype rates as medium-sized. The chain links TRBV10-3 to TRBJ2-5, with 10 bases that match TRBD2. CDR1 is ENHRY, CDR2 SYGVKD, per germline. The V gene end was trimmed by 0 bases and the J gene end by 4 bases; junction bases not matched to a gene: 11. This CDR3 has 18 amino acids. The CDR3 DNA reads as TGTGCCATCAGTGAGTCCGGAGCGGGAGGGCCCGTTCGAGAGACCCAGTACTTC. Its translation: CAISESGAGGPVRETQYF.

The table lists this clonotype with many counts. The V and J genes are TRBV28 and TRBJ2-7; 10 positions match TRBD2. Germline CDR1 is MDHEN and CDR2 is SYDVKM. This CDR3 is built from 15 residues. With V trimmed by 6 bases and J by 1 base, 6 bases remained unmatched. CDR3 residues: CASSPLAGSSYEQYF. Here the CDR3 DNA reads TGTGCCAGCAGCCCACTAGCGGGAAGTTCCTACGAGCAGTACTTC.

Concerning this clonotype itself: Relative to the germline gene, one junction end is altered; a read error may explain this. The chain recombines TRBV19 with TRBJ2-1; 9 bases line up with TRBD2. The CDR3 contains 17 residues. The germline V gene has CDR1 LNHDA and CDR2 SQIVND (reference sequence). CDR3 residues: CTSSITVTSGSYNEQFF. The CDR3 bases are TGTACCAGTAGTATTACCGTGACTAGCGGTTCCTACAATGAGCAGTTCTTC.

Notes on this clonotype: A much larger clone is a single base away; this may be a read error. This sequence joins TRBV19 and TRBJ2-2; D is perhaps TRBD2 (5 bases). The CDR3 spans 13 residues. The germline gives CDR1 LNHDA, CDR2 SQIVND (reference sequence). CDR3 sequence reads: CASRVGSTGERFF. Written as DNA, the CDR3 is TGTGCCAGTAGAGTAGGTAGCACCGGGGAGCGGTTTTTT. Drawing the rest from reference TRBV19 and TRBJ2-2, the complete variable domain is DGGITQSPKYLFRKEGQNVTLSCEQNLNHDAMYWYRQDPGQGLRLIYYSQIVNDFQKGDIAEGYSVSREKKESFPLTVTSAQKNPTAFYLCASRVGSTGERFFGEGSRLTVL.

This clonotype was seen ten or more times. The chain combines TRBV20-1 with TRBJ2-7; the match to TRBD2 covers 13 bases. The CDR3 extends over 15 amino acids. The J segment lost 6 bases and the V segment lost 4 bases, leaving 9 bases of the junction unmatched. In germline, CDR1 is DFQATT, CDR2 SNEGSKA (reference sequence). CDR3 amino acids: CSAKGLAGKGGEQYF. The CDR3 DNA reads TGCAGTGCTAAGGGACTAGCGGGAAAGGGCGGCGAGCAGTACTTC.

A remark on this clonotype: This may be a read error, as it is one base from a much larger clone. The rearrangement joins TRBV3-1 to TRBJ2-7, with a tentative D call TRBD1 (6 bases). This CDR3 is built from 13 residues. Germline V lookup: CDR1 LGHDT, CDR2 YNNKEL (reference sequence). The V gene lost 4 bases and the J gene lost 6 bases, with 13 bases spanning the gap. CDR3 sequence: CASSRDRTSEQYF. The DNA for the CDR3 is TGTGCCAGCAGCCGAGACAGGACCTCCGAGCAGTACTTC.

The J gene is TRBJ1-1, the V gene TRBV7-8; D is unresolved. The CDR3 is 14 residues long. Deletions cut 5 bases from V and 1 base from J, with 11 bases between. CDR1 is SGHVS and CDR2 is FQNEAQ in the germline V gene. The CDR3: CASSPGGWNTEAFF. DNA of the CDR3: TGTGCCAGCAGCCCCGGCGGGTGGAACACTGAAGCTTTCTTT.

This clonotype is judged medium-sized. The chain employs TRBV6-1 and TRBJ2-3, with 11 bases lining up with TRBD2. This CDR3 is built from 15 residues. The germline V gene encodes CDR1 MNHNS and CDR2 SASEGT. Losses at the gene ends were 7 bases for V and 2 bases for J; bases not matched to a gene: 5. The CDR3 coding sequence is TGTGCCAGCACTACTAGCGGGAGTGTCACAGATACGCAGTATTTT. Translating gives CASTTSGSVTDTQYF.

This clonotype is medium-sized (0.01 to 0.1%). The chain is built from TRBV6-5 and TRBJ2-3, with D uncertain. The CDR3 extends over 16 amino acids. Trimming pared 0 bases from V and 0 bases from J, leaving 10 bases between. The V gene's germline CDR1 is MNHEY and CDR2 SVGAGI. The CDR3 here is CASSYSWAASTDTQYF. CDR3 sequence (DNA): TGTGCCAGCAGTTACTCATGGGCGGCCAGCACAGATACGCAGTATTTT.

This clonotype is medium-sized (0.01 to 0.1%) in the sample. This chain connects TRBV10-2 to TRBJ2-5; D is undetermined. This CDR3 spans 15 amino acids. Germline V CDR1 and CDR2: WSHSY, SAAADI. Trimming cost V 8 bases and J 0 bases, with 16 bases left between them. CDR3 nucleotide sequence: TGCGCCAGCCGGAAACCCACGGCCCACCAAGAGACCCAGTACTTC. Translated, it gives CASRKPTAHQETQYF.